The clone carrying this TCR beta chain was seen only a few times. The target antigen is unknown. Trimming took off 7 bases at V and 7 bases at J, with 13 bases between the two ends. Germline V gene data show CDR1 as MNHEY and CDR2 as SVGAGI. The CDR3 loop spans 13 amino acids. This entry is derived from a study of beta chain features in type 1 diabetes. General study points: The influence of HLA type on TCRB rearrangement stayed undetermined. VDJ junctions in type 1 diabetes patients carried more deletions and fewer insertions.

The authors reverse transcribed all of the isolated RNA, so sequencing captured expressed TCRB transcripts. Data came from immunoSEQ multiplex PCR; TCRdb stores just in-frame clones and leaves some out. The sample contains 350,000 to 400,000 clones, about 15% of which appear only once. The chain employs TRBV6-5 and TRBJ2-2; perhaps TRBD2 as D (6 bases). This sequence originates from a woman aged 18-35 years in good health. Sequencing input: naive CD4+ T cells from blood. The CDR3 loop reads CASIGGVYGELFF. In nucleotides, the CDR3 is TGTGCCAGCATAGGAGGGGTGTACGGGGAGCTGTTTTTT.